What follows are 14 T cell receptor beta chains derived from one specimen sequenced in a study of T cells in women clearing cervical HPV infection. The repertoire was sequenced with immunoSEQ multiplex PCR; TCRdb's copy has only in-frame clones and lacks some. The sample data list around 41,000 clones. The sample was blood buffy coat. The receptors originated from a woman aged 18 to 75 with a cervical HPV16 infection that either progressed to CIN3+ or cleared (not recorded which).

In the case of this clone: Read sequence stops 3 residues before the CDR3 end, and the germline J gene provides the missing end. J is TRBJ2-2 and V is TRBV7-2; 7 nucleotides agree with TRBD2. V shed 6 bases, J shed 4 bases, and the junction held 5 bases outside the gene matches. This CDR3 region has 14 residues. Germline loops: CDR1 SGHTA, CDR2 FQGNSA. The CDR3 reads CASSSTGGTGELFF. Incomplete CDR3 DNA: TGTGCCAGCAGTTCAACGGGGGGCACCGGGGAG. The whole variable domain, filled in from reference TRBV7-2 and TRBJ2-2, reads GAGVSQSPSNKVTEKGKDVELRCDPISGHTALYWYRQSLGQGLEFLIYFQGNSAPDKSGLPSDRFSAERTGGSVSTLTIQRTQQEDSAVYLCASSSTGGTGELFFGEGSRLTVL.

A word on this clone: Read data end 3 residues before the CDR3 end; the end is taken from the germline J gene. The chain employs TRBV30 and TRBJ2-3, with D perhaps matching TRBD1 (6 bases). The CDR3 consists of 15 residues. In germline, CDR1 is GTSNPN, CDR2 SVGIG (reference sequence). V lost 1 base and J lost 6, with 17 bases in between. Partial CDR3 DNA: TGTGCCTGGAGTGAAGGGGGATATCTTATGGATACG. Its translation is CAWSEGGYLMDT. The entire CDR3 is CAWSEGGYLMDTQYF.

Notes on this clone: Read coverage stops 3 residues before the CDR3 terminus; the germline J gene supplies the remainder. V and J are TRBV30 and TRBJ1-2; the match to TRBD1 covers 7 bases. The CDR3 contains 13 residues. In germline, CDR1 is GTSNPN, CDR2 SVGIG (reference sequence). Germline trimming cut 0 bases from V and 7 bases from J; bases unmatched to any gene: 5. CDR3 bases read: TGTGCCTGGAGTGTATTGACAGGGACTGGC. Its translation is CAWSVLTGTG. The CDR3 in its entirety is CAWSVLTGTGYTF.

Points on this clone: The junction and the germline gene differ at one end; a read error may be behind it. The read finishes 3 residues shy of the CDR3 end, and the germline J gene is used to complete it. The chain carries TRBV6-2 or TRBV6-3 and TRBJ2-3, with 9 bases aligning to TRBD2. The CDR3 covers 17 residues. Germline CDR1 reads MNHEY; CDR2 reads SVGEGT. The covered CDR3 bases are TGTGCCAGCAGCTCTACCTTAGCGGGGACTAGCACAGGTACG. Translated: CASSSTLAGTSTGT. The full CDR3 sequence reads CASSSTLAGTSTGTQYF.

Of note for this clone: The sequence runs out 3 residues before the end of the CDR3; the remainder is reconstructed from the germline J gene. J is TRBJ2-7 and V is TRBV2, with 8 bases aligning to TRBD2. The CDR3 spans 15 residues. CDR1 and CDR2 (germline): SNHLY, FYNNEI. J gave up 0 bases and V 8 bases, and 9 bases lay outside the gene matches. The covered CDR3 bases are TGTGCCAGCGTTCAGACTAGCGTCGACTCCTACGAG. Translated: CASVQTSVDSYE. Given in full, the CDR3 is CASVQTSVDSYEQYF.

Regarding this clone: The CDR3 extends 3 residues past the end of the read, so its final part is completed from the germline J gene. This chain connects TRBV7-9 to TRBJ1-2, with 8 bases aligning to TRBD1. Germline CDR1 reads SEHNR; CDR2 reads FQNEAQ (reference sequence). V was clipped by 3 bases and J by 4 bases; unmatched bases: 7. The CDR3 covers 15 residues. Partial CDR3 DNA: TGTGCCAGCAGCTTGACAGGGGCCGGTTTCTATGGC. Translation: CASSLTGAGFYG. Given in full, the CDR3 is CASSLTGAGFYGYTF.

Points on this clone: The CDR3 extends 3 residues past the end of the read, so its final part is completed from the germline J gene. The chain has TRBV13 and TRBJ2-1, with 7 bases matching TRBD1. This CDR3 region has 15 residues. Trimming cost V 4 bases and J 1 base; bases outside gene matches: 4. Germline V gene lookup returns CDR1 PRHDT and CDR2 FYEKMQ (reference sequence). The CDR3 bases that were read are TGTGCCAGCAGCTCTGCAGGGGGTTCCTACAATGAG. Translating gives CASSSAGGSYNE. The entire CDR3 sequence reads CASSSAGGSYNEQFF.

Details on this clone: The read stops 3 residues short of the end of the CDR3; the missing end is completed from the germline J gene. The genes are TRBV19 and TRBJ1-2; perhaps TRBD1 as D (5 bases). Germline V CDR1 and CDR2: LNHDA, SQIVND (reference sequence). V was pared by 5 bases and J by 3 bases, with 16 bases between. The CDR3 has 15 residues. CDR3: CASSFTGLIDYGYTF. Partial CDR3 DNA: TGTGCCAGTAGTTTCACAGGTCTGATTGACTATGGC.

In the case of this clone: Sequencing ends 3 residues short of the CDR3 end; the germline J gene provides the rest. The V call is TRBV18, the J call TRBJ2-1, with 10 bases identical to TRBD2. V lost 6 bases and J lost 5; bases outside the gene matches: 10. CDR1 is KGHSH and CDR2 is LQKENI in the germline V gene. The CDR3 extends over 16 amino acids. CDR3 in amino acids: CASSPSLAGIHNEQFF. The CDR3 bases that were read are TGTGCCAGCTCCCCGTCACTAGCGGGGATACACAATGAG.

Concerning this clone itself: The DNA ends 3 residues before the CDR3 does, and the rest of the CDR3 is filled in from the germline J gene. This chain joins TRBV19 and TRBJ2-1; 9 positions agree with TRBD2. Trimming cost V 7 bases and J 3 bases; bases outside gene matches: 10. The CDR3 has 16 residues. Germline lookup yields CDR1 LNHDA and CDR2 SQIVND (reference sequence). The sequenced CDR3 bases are TGTGCCAGTACCGATCAGGGCGGGGGGGACTACAATGAG. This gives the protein CASTDQGGGDYNE. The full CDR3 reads CASTDQGGGDYNEQFF.

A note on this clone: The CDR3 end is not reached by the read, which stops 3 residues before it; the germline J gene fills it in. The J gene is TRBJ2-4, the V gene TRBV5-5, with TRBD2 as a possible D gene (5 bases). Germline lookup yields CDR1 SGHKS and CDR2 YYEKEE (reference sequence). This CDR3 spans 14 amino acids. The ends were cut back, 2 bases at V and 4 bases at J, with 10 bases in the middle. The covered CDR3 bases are TGTGCCAGCAGCTTCGGGGTCAGTAAAAACATT. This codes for CASSFGVSKNI. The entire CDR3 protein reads CASSFGVSKNIQYF.

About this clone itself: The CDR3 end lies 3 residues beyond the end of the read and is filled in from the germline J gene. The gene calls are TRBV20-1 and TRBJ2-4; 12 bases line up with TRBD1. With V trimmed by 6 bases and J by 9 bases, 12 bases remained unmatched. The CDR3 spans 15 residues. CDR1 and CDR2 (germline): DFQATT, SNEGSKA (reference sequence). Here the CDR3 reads CSAFPGQGAERIQYF. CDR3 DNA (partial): TGCAGTGCGTTTCCGGGACAGGGGGCAGAGCGCATT.

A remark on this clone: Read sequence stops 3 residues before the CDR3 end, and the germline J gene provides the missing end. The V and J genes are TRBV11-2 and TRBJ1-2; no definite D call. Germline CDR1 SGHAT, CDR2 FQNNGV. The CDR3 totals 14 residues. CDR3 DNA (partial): TGTGCCAGCAGCCCCATCATTGAGACTCGCGGC. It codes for CASSPIIETRG. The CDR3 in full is CASSPIIETRGYTF.

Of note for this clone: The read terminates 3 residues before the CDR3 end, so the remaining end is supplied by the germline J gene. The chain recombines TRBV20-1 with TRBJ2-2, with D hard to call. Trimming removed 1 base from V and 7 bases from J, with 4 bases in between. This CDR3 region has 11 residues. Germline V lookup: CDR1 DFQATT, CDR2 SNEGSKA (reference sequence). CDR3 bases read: TGCAGTGCTAGAGGGCTCGGGGAG. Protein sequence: CSARGLGE. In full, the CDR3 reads CSARGLGELFF.